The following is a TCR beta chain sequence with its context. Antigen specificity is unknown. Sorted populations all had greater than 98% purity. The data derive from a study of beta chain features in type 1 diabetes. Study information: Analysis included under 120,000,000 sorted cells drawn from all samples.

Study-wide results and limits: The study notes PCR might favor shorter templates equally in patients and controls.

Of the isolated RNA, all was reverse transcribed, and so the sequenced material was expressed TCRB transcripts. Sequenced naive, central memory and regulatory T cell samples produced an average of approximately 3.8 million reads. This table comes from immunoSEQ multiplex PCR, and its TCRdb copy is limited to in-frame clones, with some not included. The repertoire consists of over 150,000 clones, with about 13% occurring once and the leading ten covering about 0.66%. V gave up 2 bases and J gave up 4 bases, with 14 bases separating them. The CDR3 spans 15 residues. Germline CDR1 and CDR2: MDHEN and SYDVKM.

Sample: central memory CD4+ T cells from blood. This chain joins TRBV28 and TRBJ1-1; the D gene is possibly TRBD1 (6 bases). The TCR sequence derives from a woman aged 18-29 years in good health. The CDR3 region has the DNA TGTGCCAGCAGTTTAAGGGGGGGTGCGGGCACTGAAGCTTTCTTT. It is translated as CASSLRGGAGTEAFF.